The clone carrying this TCR beta chain was counted at least ten times. Antigen: not known. This entry comes from a study of T cell repertoires in cytomegalovirus infection. Study details: Indications of both CMV infection and matching HLA type were provided by public TCR beta signatures.

Study-wide findings and caveats: Accumulated public TCR beta family frequency recognized individuals carrying CMV together with the relevant HLA. Dominating the ex vivo response were HLA-C-restricted CMV-specific TCR beta clonotypes.

The CDR3 totals 16 residues. After removal of 5 bases from V and 0 bases from J, the junction contained 8 bases not matched to a gene. Looked up from germline, CDR1 is SEHNR and CDR2 is FQNEAQ (reference sequence). MiXCR, run by TCRdb on the reads, gives a single entry per CDR3 protein. The table includes 65,000 to 90,000 distinct CDR3 sequences, under 5% detected once. Sequencing was performed on PBMCs. This TCR was recovered from a human donor in good health (CMV status not recorded). Some clones in this sample may be carry-over from other donors' samples. The rearrangement joins TRBV7-9 to TRBJ2-7; TRBD2 aligns across 9 bases. The CDR3 spells CASSISLAGPSYEQYF. DNA of the CDR3: TGTGCCAGCAGCATCTCCCTAGCGGGGCCCTCCTACGAGCAGTACTTC. The full variable domain, its missing parts supplied by reference TRBV7-9 and TRBJ2-7, is DTGVSQNPRHKITKRGQNVTFRCDPISEHNRLYWYRQTLGQGPEFLTYFQNEAQLEKSRLLSDRFSAERPKGSFSTLEIQRTEQGDSAMYLCASSISLAGPSYEQYFGPGTRLTVT.